Sequencing of this T cell receptor beta chain was carried out in a study of blood T cells in healthy people across ages. Germline V gene data show CDR1 as LGHDT and CDR2 as YNNKEL (reference sequence). The V segment lost 2 bases and the J segment 5 bases; nucleotides outside the gene matches: 3. This CDR3 has 14 amino acids. This clonotype was observed a few times. Its antigen is still unknown. Notes on the study in general: It was held that the diversity estimates obtained from one million T cells were underestimates.

A second about 7 to 11 cycle PCR used barcoded and J-beta primers. All cDNA molecules were each tagged by a template-switch adaptor with 12 random nucleotides. TCRdb re-called the 5' RACE reads through MiXCR, storing one row per CDR3 protein. The data contain hundreds of thousands of distinct CDR3 sequences, about 20% of them seen just once; the ten biggest clones take up 22%. What was sequenced was blood. This chain joins TRBV3-1 and TRBJ2-3; TRBD2 aligns across 8 bases. The clonotype was recovered from a man between 65 and 80 years old in good health. CDR3 sequence reads: CASSQMLAGDTQYF. In DNA form, the CDR3 reads TGTGCCAGCAGCCAAATGCTAGCGGGAGATACGCAGTATTTT.